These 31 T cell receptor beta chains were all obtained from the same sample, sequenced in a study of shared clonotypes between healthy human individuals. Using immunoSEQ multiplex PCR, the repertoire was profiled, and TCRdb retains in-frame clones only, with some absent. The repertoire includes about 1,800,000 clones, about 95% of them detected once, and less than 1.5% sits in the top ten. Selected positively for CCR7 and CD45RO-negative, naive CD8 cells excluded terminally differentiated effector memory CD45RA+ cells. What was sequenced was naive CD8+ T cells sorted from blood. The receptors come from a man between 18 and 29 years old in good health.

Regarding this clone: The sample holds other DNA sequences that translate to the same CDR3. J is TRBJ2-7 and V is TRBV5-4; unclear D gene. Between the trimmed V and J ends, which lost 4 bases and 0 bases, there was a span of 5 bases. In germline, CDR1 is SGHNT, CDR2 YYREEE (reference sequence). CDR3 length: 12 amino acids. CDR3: CASSGDSYEQYF. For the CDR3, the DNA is TGTGCCAGCAGCGGGGACTCCTACGAGCAGTACTTC.

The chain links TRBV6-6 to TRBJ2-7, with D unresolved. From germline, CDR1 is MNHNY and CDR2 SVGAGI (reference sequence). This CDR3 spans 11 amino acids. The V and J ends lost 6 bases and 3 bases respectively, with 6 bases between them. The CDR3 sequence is CASRDYYEQYF. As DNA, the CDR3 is TGTGCCAGCAGGGATTACTACGAGCAGTACTTC.

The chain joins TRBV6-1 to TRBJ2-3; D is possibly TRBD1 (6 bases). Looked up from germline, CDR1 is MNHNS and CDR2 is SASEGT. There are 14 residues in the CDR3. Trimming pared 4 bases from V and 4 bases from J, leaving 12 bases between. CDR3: CASSGGLAADTQYF. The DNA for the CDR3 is TGTGCCAGCAGTGGGGGGCTAGCTGCAGATACGCAGTATTTT.

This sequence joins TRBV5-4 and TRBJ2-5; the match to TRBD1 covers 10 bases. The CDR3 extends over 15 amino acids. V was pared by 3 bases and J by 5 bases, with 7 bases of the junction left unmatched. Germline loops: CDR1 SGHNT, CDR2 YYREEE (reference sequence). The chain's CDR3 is CASSSTGTGVETQYF. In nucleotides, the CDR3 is TGTGCCAGCAGCTCCACCGGGACAGGGGTGGAGACCCAGTACTTC.

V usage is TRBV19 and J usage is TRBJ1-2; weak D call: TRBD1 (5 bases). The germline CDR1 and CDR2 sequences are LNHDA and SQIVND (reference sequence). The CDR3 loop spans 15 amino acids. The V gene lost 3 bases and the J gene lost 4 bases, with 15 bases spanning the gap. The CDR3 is CASSIFRLGGYGYTF. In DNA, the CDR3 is TGTGCCAGTAGTATCTTCAGACTCGGGGGCTATGGCTACACCTTC.

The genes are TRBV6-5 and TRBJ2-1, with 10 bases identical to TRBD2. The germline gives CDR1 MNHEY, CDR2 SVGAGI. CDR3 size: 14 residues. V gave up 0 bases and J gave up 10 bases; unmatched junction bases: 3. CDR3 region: CASSYSEGLAEQFF. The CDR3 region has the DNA TGTGCCAGCAGTTACTCGGAGGGACTAGCGGAGCAGTTCTTC.

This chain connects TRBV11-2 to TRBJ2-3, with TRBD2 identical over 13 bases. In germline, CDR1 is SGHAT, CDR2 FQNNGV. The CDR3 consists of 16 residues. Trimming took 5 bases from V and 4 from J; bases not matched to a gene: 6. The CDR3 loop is CASSIRLAGGADTQYF. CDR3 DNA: TGTGCCAGCAGCATAAGACTAGCGGGGGGAGCAGATACGCAGTATTTT.

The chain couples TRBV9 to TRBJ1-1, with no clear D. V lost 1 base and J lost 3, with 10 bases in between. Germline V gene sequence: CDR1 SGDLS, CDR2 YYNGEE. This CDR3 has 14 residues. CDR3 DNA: TGTGCCAGCAGCGTAAGGCTGATGGACACTGAAGCTTTCTTT. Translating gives CASSVRLMDTEAFF.

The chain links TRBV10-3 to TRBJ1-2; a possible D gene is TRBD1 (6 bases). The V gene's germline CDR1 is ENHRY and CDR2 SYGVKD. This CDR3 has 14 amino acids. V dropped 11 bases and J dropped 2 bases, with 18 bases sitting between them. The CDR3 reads CAVLGQSPNYGYTF. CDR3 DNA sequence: TGTGCCGTCCTGGGACAATCTCCGAACTATGGCTACACCTTC.

CDR3 residues: CASSQGTSGGARETQYF. For the CDR3, the DNA is TGTGCCAGCAGCCAGGGGACTAGCGGGGGGGCAAGAGAGACCCAGTACTTC. This chain connects TRBV11-2 to TRBJ2-5; 16 bases map to TRBD2. This CDR3 has 17 amino acids. Germline V gene lookup returns CDR1 SGHAT and CDR2 FQNNGV. V shed 5 bases and J 4 bases; nucleotides not matched to a gene: 7.

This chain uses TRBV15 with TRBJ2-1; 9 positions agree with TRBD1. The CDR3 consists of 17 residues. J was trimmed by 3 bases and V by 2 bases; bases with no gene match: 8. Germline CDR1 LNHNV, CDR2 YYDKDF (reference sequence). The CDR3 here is CATSRFTGTGLYNEQFF. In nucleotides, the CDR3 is TGTGCCACCAGCAGATTCACCGGGACAGGGCTCTACAATGAGCAGTTCTTC.

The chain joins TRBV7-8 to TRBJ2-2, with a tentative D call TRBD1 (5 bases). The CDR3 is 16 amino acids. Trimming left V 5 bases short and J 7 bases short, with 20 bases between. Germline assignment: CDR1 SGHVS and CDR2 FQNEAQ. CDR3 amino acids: CASSPIPGHILGELFF. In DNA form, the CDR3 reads TGTGCCAGCAGCCCTATCCCAGGGCATATCCTCGGGGAGCTGTTTTTT. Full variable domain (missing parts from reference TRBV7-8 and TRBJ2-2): GAGVSQSPRYKVAKRGQDVALRCDPISGHVSLFWYQQALGQGPEFLTYFQNEAQLDKSGLPSDRFFAERPEGSVSTLKIQRTQQEDSAVYLCASSPIPGHILGELFFGEGSRLTVL.

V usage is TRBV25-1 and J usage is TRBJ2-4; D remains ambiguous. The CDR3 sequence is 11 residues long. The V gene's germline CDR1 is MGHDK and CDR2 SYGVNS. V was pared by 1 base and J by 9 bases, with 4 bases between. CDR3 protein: CASSESGIQYF. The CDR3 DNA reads TGTGCCAGCAGTGAATCTGGCATTCAGTACTTC. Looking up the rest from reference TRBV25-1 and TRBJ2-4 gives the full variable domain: EADIYQTPRYLVIGTGKKITLECSQTMGHDKMYWYQQDPGMELHLIHYSYGVNSTEKGDLSSESTVSRIRTEHFPLTLESARPSHTSQYLCASSESGIQYFGAGTRLSVL.

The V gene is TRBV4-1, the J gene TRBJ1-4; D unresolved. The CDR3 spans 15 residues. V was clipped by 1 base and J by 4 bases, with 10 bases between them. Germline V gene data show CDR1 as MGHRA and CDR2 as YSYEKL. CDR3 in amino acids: CASSQVWPVNEKLFF. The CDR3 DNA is TGCGCCAGCAGCCAAGTGTGGCCAGTTAATGAAAAACTGTTTTTT.

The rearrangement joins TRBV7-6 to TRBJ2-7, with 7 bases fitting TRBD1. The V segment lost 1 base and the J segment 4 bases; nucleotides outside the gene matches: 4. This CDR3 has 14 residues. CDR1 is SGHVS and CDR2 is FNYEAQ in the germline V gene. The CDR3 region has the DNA TGTGCCAGCAGCTTAGAGGGGACAGTATACGAGCAGTACTTC. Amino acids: CASSLEGTVYEQYF.

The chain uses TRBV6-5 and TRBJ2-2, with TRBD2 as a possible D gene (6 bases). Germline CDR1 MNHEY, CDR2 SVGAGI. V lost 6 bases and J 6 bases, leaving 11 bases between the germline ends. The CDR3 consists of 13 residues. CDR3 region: CASRPPSAGELFF. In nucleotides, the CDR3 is TGTGCCAGCAGGCCACCTAGCGCCGGGGAGCTGTTTTTT.

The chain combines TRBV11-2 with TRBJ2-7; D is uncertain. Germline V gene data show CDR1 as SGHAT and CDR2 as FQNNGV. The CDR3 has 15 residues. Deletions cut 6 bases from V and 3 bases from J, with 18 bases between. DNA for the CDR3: TGTGCCAGCAGTTTCGCGAGTGTAGTGGGCTACGAGCAGTACTTC. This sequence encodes CASSFASVVGYEQYF.

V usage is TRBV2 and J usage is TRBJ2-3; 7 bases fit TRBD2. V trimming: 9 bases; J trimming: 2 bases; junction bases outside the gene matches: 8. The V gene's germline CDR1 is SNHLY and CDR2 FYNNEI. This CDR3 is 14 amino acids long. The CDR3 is CARGTTHSTDTQYF. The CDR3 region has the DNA TGTGCCAGAGGGACTACTCACTCCACAGATACGCAGTATTTT.

The CDR3 DNA is TGTGCCAGCAGTCCAACACAGGGTGAGCAGTTCTTC. Translated: CASSPTQGEQFF. The gene calls are TRBV27 and TRBJ2-1; possibly TRBD1 for D (6 bases). Germline loops: CDR1 MNHEY, CDR2 SMNVEV (reference sequence). V was cut by 5 bases and J by 9 bases, with 11 bases left in between. The length of the CDR3 is 12 residues.

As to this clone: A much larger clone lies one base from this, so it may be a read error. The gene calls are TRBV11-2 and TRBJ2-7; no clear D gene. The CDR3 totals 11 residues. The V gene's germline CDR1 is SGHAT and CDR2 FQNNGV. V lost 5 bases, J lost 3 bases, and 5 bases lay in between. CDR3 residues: CASSPLYEQYF. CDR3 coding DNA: TGTGCCAGCAGCCCCCTCTACGAGCAGTACTTC.

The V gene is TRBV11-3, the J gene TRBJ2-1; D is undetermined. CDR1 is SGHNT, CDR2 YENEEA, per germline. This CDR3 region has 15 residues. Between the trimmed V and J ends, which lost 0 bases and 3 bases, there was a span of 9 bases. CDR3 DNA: TGTGCCAGCAGCTTAGATCGTGGGGTCTACAATGAGCAGTTCTTC. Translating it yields CASSLDRGVYNEQFF.

The chain's CDR3 is CASSVRLAGGYEQYF. The DNA for the CDR3 is TGTGCCAGCAGTGTACGACTAGCGGGAGGTTACGAGCAGTACTTC. This chain joins TRBV6-6 and TRBJ2-7; the match to TRBD2 covers 13 bases. CDR1 is MNHNY and CDR2 is SVGAGI in the germline V gene (reference sequence). The V and J ends lost 5 bases and 4 bases, in that order; junction bases with no gene match: 5. The CDR3 is 15 amino acids.

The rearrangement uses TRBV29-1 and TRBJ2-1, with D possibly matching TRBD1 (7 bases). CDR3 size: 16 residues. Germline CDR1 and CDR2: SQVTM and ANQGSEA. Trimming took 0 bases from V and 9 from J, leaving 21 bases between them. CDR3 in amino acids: CSVEDQGDSTPGEQFF. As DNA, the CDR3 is TGCAGCGTTGAAGATCAGGGGGACTCTACTCCGGGTGAGCAGTTCTTC.

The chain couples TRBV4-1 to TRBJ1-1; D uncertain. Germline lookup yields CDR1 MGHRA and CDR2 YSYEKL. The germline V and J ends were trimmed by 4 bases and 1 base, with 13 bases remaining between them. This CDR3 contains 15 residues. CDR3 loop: CASSPGDLSNTEAFF. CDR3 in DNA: TGCGCCAGCAGCCCTGGGGATCTTTCGAACACTGAAGCTTTCTTT.

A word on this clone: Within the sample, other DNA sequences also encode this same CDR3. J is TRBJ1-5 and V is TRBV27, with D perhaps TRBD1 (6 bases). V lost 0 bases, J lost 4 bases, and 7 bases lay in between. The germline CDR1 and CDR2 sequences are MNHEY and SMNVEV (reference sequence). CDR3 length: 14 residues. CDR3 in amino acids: CASSLSGGNQPQHF. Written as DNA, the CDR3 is TGTGCCAGCAGTTTATCAGGGGGTAATCAGCCCCAGCATTTT.

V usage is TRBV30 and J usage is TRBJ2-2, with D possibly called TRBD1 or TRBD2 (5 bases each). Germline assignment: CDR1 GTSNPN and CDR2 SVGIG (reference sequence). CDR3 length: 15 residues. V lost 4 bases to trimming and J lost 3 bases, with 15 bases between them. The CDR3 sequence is CAWTPGPLDTGELFF. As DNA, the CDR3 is TGTGCCTGGACCCCGGGACCGCTGGACACCGGGGAGCTGTTTTTT. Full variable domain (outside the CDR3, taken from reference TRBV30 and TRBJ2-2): SQTIHQWPATLVQPVGSPLSLECTVEGTSNPNLYWYRQAAGRGLQLLFYSVGIGQISSEVPQNLSASRPQDRQFILSSKKLLLSDSGFYLCAWTPGPLDTGELFFGEGSRLTVL.

The DNA of the CDR3 is TGTGCCAGCAGCGGACGGACAGGAACCTACGAGCAGTACTTC. It specifies CASSGRTGTYEQYF. This chain uses TRBV12-1 with TRBJ2-7; TRBD1 is taken as the D call from the table, unchecked against the DNA. TRBV12-1 is a listed pseudogene. This CDR3 contains 14 residues.

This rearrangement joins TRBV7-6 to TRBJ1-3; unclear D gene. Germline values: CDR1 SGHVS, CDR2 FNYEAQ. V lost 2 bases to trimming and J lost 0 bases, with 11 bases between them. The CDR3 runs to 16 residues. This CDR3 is CASSLSSEGSGNTIYF. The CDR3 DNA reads TGTGCCAGCAGCTTAAGTAGTGAAGGCTCTGGAAACACCATATATTTT.

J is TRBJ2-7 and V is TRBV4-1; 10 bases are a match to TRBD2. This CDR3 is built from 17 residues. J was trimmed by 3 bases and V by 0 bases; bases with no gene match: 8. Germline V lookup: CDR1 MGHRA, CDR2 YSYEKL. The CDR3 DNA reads TGCGCCAGCAGCCAAGATCCGGTAGCGGGGGGTTTCTACGAGCAGTACTTC. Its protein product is CASSQDPVAGGFYEQYF.

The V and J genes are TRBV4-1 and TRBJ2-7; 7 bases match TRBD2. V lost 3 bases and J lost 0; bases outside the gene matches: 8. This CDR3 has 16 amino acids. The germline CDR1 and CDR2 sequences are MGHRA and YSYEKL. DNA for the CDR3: TGCGCCAGCAGCCATCGTCTAGCGGAAAACTCCTACGAGCAGTACTTC. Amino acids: CASSHRLAENSYEQYF.

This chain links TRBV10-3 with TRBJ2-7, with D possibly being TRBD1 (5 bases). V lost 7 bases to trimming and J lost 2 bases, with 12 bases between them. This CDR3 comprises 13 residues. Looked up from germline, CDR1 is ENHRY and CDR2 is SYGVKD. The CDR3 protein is CAINQGDTYEQYF. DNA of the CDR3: TGTGCCATCAACCAGGGCGACACCTACGAGCAGTACTTC.